This T cell receptor beta chain emerged from a study of control samples from healthy donors and cancer patients. CDR3 size: 14 residues. V gave up 3 bases and J gave up 6 bases; unmatched junction bases: 5. Germline V gives CDR1 SGHAT, CDR2 FQNNGV. Sequencing was performed with immunoSEQ multiplex PCR; in TCRdb, only in-frame clones are kept and a portion is missing. The sample yields about 160,000 clones, approximately 90% seen once. Sequenced sample: blood. J is TRBJ2-1 and V is TRBV11-2; 7 positions match TRBD1. This clonotype was sampled from a young man in good health. The CDR3 DNA sequence: TGTGCCAGCAGCTTCAGGCGACAGGGCAATGAGCAGTTCTTC. Protein sequence: CASSFRRQGNEQFF.